This TCR beta chain was found in a study of T cell responses to AZD1222 COVID-19 vaccine. Profiled with immunoSEQ multiplex PCR; TCRdb holds only in-frame clones, not every one. Found here are approximately 190,000 clones, 80% to 90% of them singletons; the top ten hold around 2.5%. Study-wide findings and caveats: Repertoires were collected only later (after the peak T cell response had occurred). Unmutated variant regions are reportedly the target of nearly half of TCRs that are spike-specific. Baseline antibody screening turned up just six or seven seropositive AZD1222 recipients. White British donors predominated, females outnumbered males, and clonal diversity was possibly underestimated.

The germline CDR1 and CDR2 sequences are LGHDT and YNNKEL (reference sequence). The CDR3 loop spans 11 amino acids. Trimming left V 3 bases short and J 7 bases short, with 6 bases between. With regard to this clone: The target antigen is unknown.

Sequencing used peripheral blood, obtained on day 0 of MenACWY control vaccination. The V and J genes are TRBV3-1 (or the pseudogene TRBV3-2) and TRBJ1-2; D not resolved. This clonotype was sampled from an adult in good health. CDR3 loop: CASSQMGGYTF. The CDR3 nucleotides are TGTGCCAGCAGCCAGATGGGTGGCTACACCTTC.